This T cell receptor beta chain was recorded in a study of blood T cell repertoires in COVID-19. Symptom resolution, clearance, or two negative PCRs marked the recovered donors of Cohort 3. The V segment lost 3 bases and the J segment 8 bases; nucleotides outside the gene matches: 11. The germline V gene has CDR1 SGHDT and CDR2 YYEEEE. CDR3 length: 16 residues. Authors' analysis steps: Quantification of nucleated cells was approximated via reference gene primer amplification. This table comes from immunoSEQ multiplex PCR, and its TCRdb copy is limited to in-frame clones, with some not included. V and J calls and clone size come straight from that table; D and trimming were deduced from the DNA. The repertoire holds a few hundred thousand clones, roughly four fifths seen once, with 5% to 5.5% in the top ten.

This receptor was identified in a woman between 45 and 65 years old who had recovered from COVID-19. Sequences were obtained from PBMCs or T cells enriched from blood (not recorded which). The chain couples TRBV5-6 to TRBJ2-1; 10 nucleotides agree with TRBD1. CDR3: CASSSQRQGAVDEQFF. DNA for the CDR3: TGTGCCAGCAGCTCCCAGAGACAGGGGGCGGTGGATGAGCAGTTCTTC.